This T cell receptor (beta chain) was sequenced in a study of regulatory T cells in long-lasting Graves disease. Regarding the study as a whole: Patients with persistent Graves' had lower TCR diversity than newly diagnosed patients.

This clonotype came up many times. Its target is unknown. The sample's time point: newly diagnosed GD, antithyroid drugs for less than 3 months. After RNA was extracted from PBMCs, the TCR library was made from it. To make TCR beta libraries, researchers used iRepertoire HTBI primers and Arm-PCR of CDR3 regions. Each CDR3 protein gets one entry after TCRdb re-called the multiplex PCR reads with MiXCR. Of 450,000 to 600,000 distinct CDR3 sequences listed, approximately 13% are singletons. Germline assignment: CDR1 MNHEY and CDR2 SMNVEV (reference sequence). This CDR3 is 16 amino acids long. Trimming removed 5 bases from V and 0 bases from J; junction bases left unmatched: 7. The same sample was also studied in work on T cells in Graves' hyperthyroidism and ophthalmopathy. This second study notes: Separating ophthalmopathy from stable hyperthyroidism was achieved by a 13 V-J model.

The sequence derives from a man aged 30-40 years with Graves disease. The sequenced sample was peripheral blood mononuclear cells (PBMCs), obtained at new diagnosis, from a patient treated with antithyroid drugs. The chain employs TRBV27 and TRBJ1-1; 9 bases fit TRBD1. The CDR3 nucleotides are TGTGCCAGCAGTCAGGACAGGGGTTGGATGAACACTGAAGCTTTCTTT. Amino acid sequence: CASSQDRGWMNTEAFF.